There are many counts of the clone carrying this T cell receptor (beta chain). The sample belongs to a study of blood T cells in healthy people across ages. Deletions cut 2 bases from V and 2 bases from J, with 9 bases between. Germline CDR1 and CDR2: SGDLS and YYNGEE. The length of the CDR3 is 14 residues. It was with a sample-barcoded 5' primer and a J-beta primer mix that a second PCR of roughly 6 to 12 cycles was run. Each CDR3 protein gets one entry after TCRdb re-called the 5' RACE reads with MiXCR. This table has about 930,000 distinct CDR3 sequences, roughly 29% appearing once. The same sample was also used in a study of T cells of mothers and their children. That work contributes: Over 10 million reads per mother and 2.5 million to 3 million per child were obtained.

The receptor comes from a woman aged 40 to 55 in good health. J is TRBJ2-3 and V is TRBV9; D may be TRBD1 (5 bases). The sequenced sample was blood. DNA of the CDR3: TGTGCCAGCAGCGTCCGGACATTCACAGATACGCAGTATTTT. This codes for CASSVRTFTDTQYF.